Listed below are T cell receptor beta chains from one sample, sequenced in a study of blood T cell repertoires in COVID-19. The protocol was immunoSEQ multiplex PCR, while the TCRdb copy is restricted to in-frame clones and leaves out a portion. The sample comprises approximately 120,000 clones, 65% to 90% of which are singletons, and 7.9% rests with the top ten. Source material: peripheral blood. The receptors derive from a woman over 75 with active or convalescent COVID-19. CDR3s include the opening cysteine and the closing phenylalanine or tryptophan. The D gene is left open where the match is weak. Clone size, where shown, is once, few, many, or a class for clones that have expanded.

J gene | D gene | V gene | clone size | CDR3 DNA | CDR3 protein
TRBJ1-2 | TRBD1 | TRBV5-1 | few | TGCGCCAGCAGCCGTACAGGGGGCTCTAACTATGGCTACACCTTC | CASSRTGGSNYGYTF
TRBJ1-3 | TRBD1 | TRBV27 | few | TGTGCCAGCAGTTTTCGGAGGGGGCTAGGTGGAAACACCATATATTTT | CASSFRRGLGGNTIYF
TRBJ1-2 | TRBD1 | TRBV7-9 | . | TGTGCCAGCAGCGCAAGGGACAGGGGGAACTATGGCTACACCTTC | CASSARDRGNYGYTF
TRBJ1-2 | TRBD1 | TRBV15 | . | TGTGCCACCAGCAGAGATTCTGAGGGGGCGAGGAACTATGGCTACACCTTC | CATSRDSEGARNYGYTF
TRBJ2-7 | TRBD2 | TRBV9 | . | TGTGCCAGCAGCGTAGAGTCGGGAGGTTTTTACGAGCAGTACTTC | CASSVESGGFYEQYF
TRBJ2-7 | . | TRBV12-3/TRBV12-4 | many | TGTGCCAGCAGTTGGGAGGGGGGTGAGCAGTACTTC | CASSWEGGEQYF
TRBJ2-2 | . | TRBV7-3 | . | TGTGCCAGCAGCCCAACGGGGAACACCGGGGAGCTGTTTTTT | CASSPTGNTGELFF
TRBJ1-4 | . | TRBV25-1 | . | TGTGCCAGCAGTGAACAGGGGAGGGGAGAAAAACTGTTTTTT | CASSEQGRGEKLFF
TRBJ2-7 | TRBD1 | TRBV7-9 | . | TGTGCCAGCAGCTACCCCGACAGGGGATACGAGCAGTACTTC | CASSYPDRGYEQYF
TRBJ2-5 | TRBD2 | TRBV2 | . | TGTGCCAGCAGTCGGACTAGCGGGCAAGAGACCCAGTACTTC | CASSRTSGQETQYF